Presented here are 27 T cell receptor beta chains from one specimen sequenced in a study of breast tumors, draining lymph nodes, adjacent tissues. TCRdb used MiXCR to reprocess the multiplex PCR reads, holding one entry per CDR3 protein. The data contain about 53,000 distinct CDR3 sequences, less than 55% of them singletons. Sequenced: breast tumor tissue. These receptors were collected from a female donor with breast cancer. Some clones in this sample may be carry-over from other donors' samples.

The chain recombines TRBV18 with TRBJ2-7, with D unresolved. The CDR3 totals 16 residues. Trimming stripped 0 bases from V and 3 bases from J, with 15 bases between. Looked up from germline, CDR1 is KGHSH and CDR2 is LQKENI. The CDR3 region is CASSPPEKPGFYEQYF. The CDR3 DNA reads as TGTGCCAGCTCACCACCGGAGAAGCCAGGCTTCTACGAGCAGTACTTC.

Comment on this clonotype: One end of the junction fails to match germline, which may point to a read error. The chain recombines TRBV10-3 with TRBJ2-5, with TRBD2 matching over 9 bases. CDR3 size: 15 residues. Germline V gene lookup returns CDR1 ENHRY and CDR2 SYGVKD. The CDR3 DNA is TGTGCCATCAGTGAGTTGACTAGCGGAGAAGAGACCCAGCACTTC. This gives the protein CAISELTSGEETQHF.

The chain carries TRBV7-7 and TRBJ2-1; TRBD1 matches 9 bases. Looked up from germline, CDR1 is SSHAT and CDR2 is FNYEAQ (reference sequence). V lost 4 bases to trimming and J lost 3 bases; unmatched junction nucleotides: 10. This CDR3 comprises 17 residues. As DNA, the CDR3 is TGTGCCAGCAGCTCCATGACAGGGGGAGGTTACTACAATGAGCAGTTCTTC. Translation: CASSSMTGGGYYNEQFF.

At least ten counts were recorded for this clonotype. V is TRBV30 and J is TRBJ1-4; D gene uncertain. V gave up 3 bases and J gave up 3 bases, with 11 bases separating them. CDR1 is GTSNPN, CDR2 SVGIG, per germline (reference sequence). This CDR3 has 14 amino acids. The CDR3 DNA reads TGTGCCTGGAGGCGTGAAGGGTCTAATGAAAAACTGTTTTTT. Protein: CAWRREGSNEKLFF. The variable domain in full, with the rest retrieved from reference TRBV30 and TRBJ1-4, is SQTIHQWPATLVQPVGSPLSLECTVEGTSNPNLYWYRQAAGRGLQLLFYSVGIGQISSEVPQNLSASRPQDRQFILSSKKLLLSDSGFYLCAWRREGSNEKLFFGSGTQLSVL.

This clonotype was recorded many times. V gene TRBV5-1 combines with J gene TRBJ2-6, with D unresolved. The ends were cut back, 0 bases at V and 1 base at J, with 5 bases in the middle. In germline, CDR1 is SGHRS, CDR2 YFSETQ. There are 15 residues in the CDR3. CDR3 region: CASSLDPSGANVLTF. The CDR3, as DNA: TGCGCCAGCAGCTTGGACCCTTCTGGGGCCAACGTCCTGACTTTC.

J is TRBJ1-1 and V is TRBV6-4; possible D gene TRBD1, 6 bases. Trimming stripped 9 bases from V and 1 base from J, with 15 bases between. Germline CDR1 MRHNA, CDR2 SNTAGT. The CDR3 sequence is 14 residues long. The CDR3 nucleotides read TGTGCCAGTAAAAAGGGACAAGCGAACACTGAAGCTTTCTTT. Its translation is CASKKGQANTEAFF.

This clonotype was observed at least ten times. CDR3 loop: CSVGSGEDTEAFF. The DNA of the CDR3 is TGCAGCGTTGGATCAGGGGAGGACACTGAAGCTTTCTTT. The chain is built from TRBV29-1 and TRBJ1-1, with D tentatively TRBD1 (6 bases). The CDR3 is made up of 13 amino acids. Germline lookup yields CDR1 SQVTM and CDR2 ANQGSEA. V shed 4 bases and J shed 3 bases, with 12 bases lying between them.

V gene TRBV7-2 combines with J gene TRBJ2-1; 7 nucleotides line up with TRBD2. CDR1 SGHTA and CDR2 FQGNSA come from the germline V gene. The CDR3 loop spans 15 amino acids. Germline trimming cut 4 bases from V and 4 bases from J; bases unmatched to any gene: 7. CDR3 DNA: TGTGCCAGCAGCTCAGGTGCTAGCGGTTACAATGAGCAGTTCTTC. Amino acids: CASSSGASGYNEQFF.

This clonotype was detected many times. The rearrangement uses TRBV5-5 and TRBJ1-6; D unresolved. The germline V gene encodes CDR1 SGHKS and CDR2 YYEKEE (reference sequence). V gave up 1 base and J gave up 7 bases, with 6 bases separating them. The length of the CDR3 is 13 residues. The CDR3 is CASSLQRNSPLHF. DNA of the CDR3: TGTGCCAGCAGCTTGCAAAGAAATTCACCCCTCCACTTT.

The genes are TRBV20-1 and TRBJ2-3; D is perhaps TRBD2 (6 bases). The germline gives CDR1 DFQATT, CDR2 SNEGSKA (reference sequence). The CDR3 contains 14 residues. The V end was cut by 1 base, the J end by 1 base, with 9 bases between. This CDR3 reads CSARVGGGTDTQYF. The CDR3 nucleotides are TGCAGTGCTAGAGTCGGAGGGGGCACAGATACGCAGTATTTT.

In its sample, this clonotype was seen a few times. A much larger clonotype is one base distant, so this may be a read error. The CDR3 spells CASSLATTGGISSHQPQHF. DNA for the CDR3: TGTGCCAGCAGCTTAGCTACCACAGGGGGGATTTCTAGCCATCAGCCCCAGCATTTT. V gene TRBV7-8 combines with J gene TRBJ1-5; the match to TRBD1 covers 8 bases. CDR1 and CDR2 (germline): SGHVS, FQNEAQ. The CDR3 extends over 19 amino acids.

This clonotype was observed many times. An end of the junction does not agree with germline; a read error may underlie this. The V gene is TRBV7-2, the J gene TRBJ2-1, with 7 bases that match TRBD2. The CDR3 runs to 14 residues. The V gene's germline CDR1 is SGHTA and CDR2 FQGNSA. CDR3 loop: CASSLAGTNNEQFF. As DNA, the CDR3 is TGTGCCAGCAGTTTAGCGGGCACAAACAATGAGCAGTTCTTC.

This clonotype was seen at least ten times. This may stem from a read error, because a much larger clone lies one nucleotide away. The chain has TRBV7-9 and TRBJ2-5; TRBD2 matches at 7 bases. The CDR3 extends over 17 amino acids. From germline, CDR1 is SEHNR and CDR2 FQNEAQ (reference sequence). The CDR3 bases are TGTGCCAGCAGCTTAGGGGAACTAGCGACGGTAGGAGAGCCCCAGTACTTC. As protein: CASSLGELATVGEPQYF.

The chain links TRBV28 to TRBJ2-1; the match to TRBD1 covers 8 bases. This CDR3 has 15 amino acids. Germline V gene sequence: CDR1 MDHEN, CDR2 SYDVKM. V gave up 6 bases and J gave up 7 bases; unmatched junction bases: 11. The CDR3 protein is CASRATGGPGNEQFF. Here the CDR3 DNA reads TGTGCCAGCAGGGCTACAGGGGGTCCGGGGAATGAGCAGTTCTTC.

The chain has TRBV20-1 and TRBJ1-2; 7 bases are a match to TRBD1. The ends lost 6 bases at V and 8 bases at J; junction bases unmatched: 18. The CDR3 consists of 15 residues. Germline assignment: CDR1 DFQATT and CDR2 SNEGSKA (reference sequence). This CDR3 reads CSASSGQATGQGYTF. CDR3 in DNA: TGCAGTGCCTCCTCCGGCCAGGCGACGGGACAGGGCTACACCTTC.

V and J are TRBV7-9 and TRBJ2-3; 13 bases agree with TRBD2. Unmatched junction bases numbered 0, after V lost 1 base and J lost 5 bases. Germline CDR1 is SEHNR and CDR2 is FQNEAQ (reference sequence). The CDR3 sequence is 15 residues long. The CDR3 is CASSLGLAGGDTQYF. The DNA for the CDR3 is TGTGCCAGCAGCTTAGGACTAGCGGGAGGAGATACGCAGTATTTT. The full variable domain, rest sourced from reference TRBV7-9 and TRBJ2-3, is DTGVSQNPRHKITKRGQNVTFRCDPISEHNRLYWYRQTLGQGPEFLTYFQNEAQLEKSRLLSDRFSAERPKGSFSTLEIQRTEQGDSAMYLCASSLGLAGGDTQYFGPGTRLTVL.

This clonotype occurred many times. The genes are TRBV27 and TRBJ1-2; no reliable D call. CDR1 and CDR2 from the germline V gene are MNHEY and SMNVEV (reference sequence). The length of the CDR3 is 15 residues. Trimming removed 0 bases at V and 8 bases at J, with 16 bases between. CDR3 DNA: TGTGCCAGCAGTTTATCCCGTACTGGGGTTCGCGGCTACACCTTC. As protein: CASSLSRTGVRGYTF.

The rearrangement links TRBV3-1 to TRBJ1-5, with D hard to call. Deletions cut 3 bases from V and 5 bases from J, with 8 bases between. The germline CDR1 and CDR2 sequences are LGHDT and YNNKEL (reference sequence). The CDR3 is made up of 13 amino acids. The CDR3 DNA is TGTGCCAGCAGCCAGGGATACGATCAGCCCCAGCATTTT. This codes for CASSQGYDQPQHF.

Note on this clonotype: Its ends do not fully match the called genes, so a read error is possible. The chain uses TRBV7-9 and TRBJ2-6; D possibly uses TRBD1 or TRBD2 (5 bases each). CDR3 length: 15 amino acids. Germline V gene data show CDR1 as SEHNR and CDR2 as FQNEAQ (reference sequence). The CDR3: CASSLAGSGANVLPF. Here the CDR3 DNA reads TGTGCCAGCAGCTTAGCAGGATCCGGGGCCAACGTCCTGCCTTTC.

This clonotype was counted ten times or more. The chain employs TRBV28 and TRBJ1-3, with D unresolved. The CDR3 contains 14 residues. Trimming took off 4 bases at V and 4 bases at J, with 11 bases between the two ends. CDR1 MDHEN and CDR2 SYDVKM come from the germline V gene. The CDR3 here is CASSSPTQGNTIYF. The DNA for the CDR3 is TGTGCCAGCAGTTCCCCAACGCAAGGAAACACCATATATTTT. Together with reference TRBV28 and TRBJ1-3, the CDR3 gives the full variable domain: DVKVTQSSRYLVKRTGEKVFLECVQDMDHENMFWYRQDPGLGLRLIYFSYDVKMKEKGDIPEGYSVSREKKERFSLILESASTNQTSMYLCASSSPTQGNTIYFGEGSWLTVV.

CDR3 sequence reads: CASESIQGAYEQYF. The CDR3 nucleotides read TGTGCCAGTGAGTCGATCCAGGGGGCTTACGAGCAGTACTTC. V is TRBV19 and J is TRBJ2-7; 8 nucleotides match TRBD1. Germline values: CDR1 LNHDA, CDR2 SQIVND (reference sequence). The junction had 10 bases not matched to a gene; V was cut back by 8 bases and J by 4 bases. The CDR3 is made up of 14 amino acids.

This chain connects TRBV10-1 to TRBJ2-7; 14 nucleotides line up with TRBD2. Germline V CDR1 and CDR2: WNHNN, SYGVQD (reference sequence). Trimming took 3 bases from V and 4 from J; bases not matched to a gene: 5. This CDR3 region has 16 residues. In DNA form, the CDR3 reads TGCGCCAGCAGTGACGGGACTAGCGGGAGATCGTACGAGCAGTACTTC. Encoded protein: CASSDGTSGRSYEQYF.

This clonotype is termed medium-sized. This sequence joins TRBV20-1 and TRBJ2-7; 9 bases fit TRBD1. From germline, CDR1 is DFQATT and CDR2 SNEGSKA (reference sequence). Unmatched junction bases numbered 18, after V lost 6 bases and J lost 3 bases. CDR3 length: 17 amino acids. This chain's CDR3 is CSASSGQATGQGYEQYF. The CDR3 DNA sequence: TGCAGTGCCTCCTCCGGCCAGGCGACGGGACAGGGCTACGAGCAGTACTTC.

This clonotype was seen repeatedly, ten times or more. The chain combines TRBV20-1 with TRBJ2-3, with a tentative D call TRBD2 (6 bases). Trimming removed 6 bases at V and 2 bases at J, with 15 bases between. Germline CDR1 and CDR2: DFQATT and SNEGSKA (reference sequence). There are 14 residues in the CDR3. CDR3 nucleotide sequence: TGCAGTGCCGTAAGCCTAGCGTACACAGATACGCAGTATTTT. As protein: CSAVSLAYTDTQYF.

This clonotype was seen ten or more times. The V gene is TRBV10-2, the J gene TRBJ2-5; TRBD2 matches 8 bases. Per the germline V gene, CDR1 is WSHSY and CDR2 is SAAADI. The ends lost 8 bases at V and 0 bases at J; junction bases unmatched: 14. The CDR3 spans 17 residues. In nucleotides, the CDR3 is TGCGCCAGCCCCCAGCGGGAGCGAATCTTGTACCAAGAGACCCAGTACTTC. Protein: CASPQRERILYQETQYF.

Relative to its sample, this clonotype is medium-sized (0.01 to 0.1%). V and J are TRBV15 and TRBJ2-7; D perhaps matches TRBD2 (5 bases). This CDR3 region has 15 residues. Germline CDR1 LNHNV, CDR2 YYDKDF (reference sequence). Trimming removed 0 bases at V and 2 bases at J, with 11 bases between. The CDR3 loop reads CATSRDIGNPYEQYF. The CDR3 DNA reads TGTGCCACCAGCAGAGATATCGGGAACCCCTACGAGCAGTACTTC.

This clonotype was seen at least ten times. Being one base from a much bigger clone, this may be a read error. This rearrangement joins TRBV12-5 to TRBJ2-7; 8 nucleotides agree with TRBD2. From germline, CDR1 is LGHNT and CDR2 FRNRAP. The CDR3 sequence is 16 residues long. V lost 3 bases and J lost 0; bases outside the gene matches: 7. Written as DNA, the CDR3 is TGTGCTAGTGGTTTCGTCACTAGCGGCCTCTCCTACGAGCAGTACTTC. This translates into CASGFVTSGLSYEQYF. Full variable domain (missing parts from reference TRBV12-5 and TRBJ2-7): DARVTQTPRHKVTEMGQEVTMRCQPILGHNTVFWYRQTMMQGLELLAYFRNRAPLDDSGMPKDRFSAEMPDATLATLKIQPSEPRDSAVYFCASGFVTSGLSYEQYFGPGTRLTVT.